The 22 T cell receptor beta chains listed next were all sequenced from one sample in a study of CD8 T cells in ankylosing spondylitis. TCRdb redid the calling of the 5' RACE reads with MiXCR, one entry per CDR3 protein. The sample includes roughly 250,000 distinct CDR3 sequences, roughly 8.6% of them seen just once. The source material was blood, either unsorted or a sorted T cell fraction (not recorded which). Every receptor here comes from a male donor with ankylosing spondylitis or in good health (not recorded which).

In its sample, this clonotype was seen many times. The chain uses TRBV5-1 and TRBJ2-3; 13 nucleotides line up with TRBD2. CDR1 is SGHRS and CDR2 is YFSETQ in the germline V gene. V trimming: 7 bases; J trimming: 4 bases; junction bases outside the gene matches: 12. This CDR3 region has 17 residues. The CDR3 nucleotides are TGCGCCAGCGTCTTTCGGACTAGCGGGGGCACCCCAGATACGCAGTATTTT. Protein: CASVFRTSGGTPDTQYF.

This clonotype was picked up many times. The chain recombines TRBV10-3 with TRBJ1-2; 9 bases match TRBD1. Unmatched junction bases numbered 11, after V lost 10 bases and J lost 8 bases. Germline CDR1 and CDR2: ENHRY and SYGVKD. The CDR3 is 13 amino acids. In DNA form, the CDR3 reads TGTGCCACCCAGGACAGGGGAGTAGAGGGCTACACCTTC. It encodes CATQDRGVEGYTF.

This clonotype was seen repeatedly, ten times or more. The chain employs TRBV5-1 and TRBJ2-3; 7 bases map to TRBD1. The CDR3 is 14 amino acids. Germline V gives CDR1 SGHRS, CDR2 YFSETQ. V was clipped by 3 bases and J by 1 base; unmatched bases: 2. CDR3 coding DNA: TGCGCCAGCAGCTCAGACAGGGGCACAGATACGCAGTATTTT. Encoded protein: CASSSDRGTDTQYF.

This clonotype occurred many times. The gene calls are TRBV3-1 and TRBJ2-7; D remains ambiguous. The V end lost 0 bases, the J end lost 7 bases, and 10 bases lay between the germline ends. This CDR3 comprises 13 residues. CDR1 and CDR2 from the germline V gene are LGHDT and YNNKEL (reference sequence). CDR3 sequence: CASSQEPTREQYF. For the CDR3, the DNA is TGTGCCAGCAGCCAAGAACCGACGCGGGAGCAGTACTTC.

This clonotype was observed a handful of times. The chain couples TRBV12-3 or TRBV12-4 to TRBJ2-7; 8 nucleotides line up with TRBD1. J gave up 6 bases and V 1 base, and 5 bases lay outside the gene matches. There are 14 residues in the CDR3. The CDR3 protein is CASSLDRGRSEQYF. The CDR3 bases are TGTGCCAGCAGTTTAGACAGGGGGAGGTCCGAGCAGTACTTC.

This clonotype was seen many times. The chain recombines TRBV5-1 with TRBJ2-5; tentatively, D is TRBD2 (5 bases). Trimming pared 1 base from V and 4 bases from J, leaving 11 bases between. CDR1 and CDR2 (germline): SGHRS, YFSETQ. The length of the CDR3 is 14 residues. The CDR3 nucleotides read TGCGCCAGCAGCTTGACCGGGGATGGAGAGACCCAGTACTTC. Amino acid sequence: CASSLTGDGETQYF.

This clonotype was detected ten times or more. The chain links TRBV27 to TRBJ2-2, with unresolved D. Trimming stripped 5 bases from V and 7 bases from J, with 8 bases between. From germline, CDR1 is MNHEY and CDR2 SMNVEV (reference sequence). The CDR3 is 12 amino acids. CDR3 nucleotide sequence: TGTGCCAGCAGTCCCCGCGACGGGGAGCTGTTTTTT. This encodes CASSPRDGELFF.

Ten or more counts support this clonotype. This chain's CDR3 is CASRGQGVRQPQHF. Here the CDR3 DNA reads TGTGCCAGCAGGGGACAGGGCGTCCGTCAGCCCCAGCATTTT. The chain carries TRBV6-2 or TRBV6-3 and TRBJ1-5; 9 nucleotides match TRBD1. CDR1 and CDR2 from the germline V gene are MNHEY and SVGEGT. With V trimmed by 6 bases and J by 6 bases, 6 bases remained unmatched. This CDR3 contains 14 residues.

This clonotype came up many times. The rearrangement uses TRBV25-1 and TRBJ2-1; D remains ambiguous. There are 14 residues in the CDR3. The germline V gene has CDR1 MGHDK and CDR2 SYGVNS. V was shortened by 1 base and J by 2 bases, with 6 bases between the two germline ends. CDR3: CASSESITYNEQFF. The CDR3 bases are TGTGCCAGCAGTGAATCCATCACCTACAATGAGCAGTTCTTC.

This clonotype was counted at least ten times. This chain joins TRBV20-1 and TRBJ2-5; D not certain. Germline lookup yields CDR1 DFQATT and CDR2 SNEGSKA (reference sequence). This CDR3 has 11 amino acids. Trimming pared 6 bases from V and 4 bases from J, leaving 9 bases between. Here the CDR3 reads CSAQRGETQYF. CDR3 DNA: TGCAGTGCCCAGCGCGGAGAGACCCAGTACTTC.

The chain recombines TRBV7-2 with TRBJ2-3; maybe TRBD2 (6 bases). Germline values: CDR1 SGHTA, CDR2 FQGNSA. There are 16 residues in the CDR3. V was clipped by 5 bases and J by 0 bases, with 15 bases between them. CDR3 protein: CASSPGTGPSTDTQYF. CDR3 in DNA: TGTGCCAGCAGCCCGGGGACTGGTCCTAGCACAGATACGCAGTATTTT.

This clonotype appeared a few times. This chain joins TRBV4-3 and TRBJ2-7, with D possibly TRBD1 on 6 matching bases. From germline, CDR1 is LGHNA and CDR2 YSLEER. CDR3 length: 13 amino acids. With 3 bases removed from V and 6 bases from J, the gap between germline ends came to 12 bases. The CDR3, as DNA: TGCGCCAGCAGCCATCTACAGGGTGTCGAGCAGTACTTC. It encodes CASSHLQGVEQYF.

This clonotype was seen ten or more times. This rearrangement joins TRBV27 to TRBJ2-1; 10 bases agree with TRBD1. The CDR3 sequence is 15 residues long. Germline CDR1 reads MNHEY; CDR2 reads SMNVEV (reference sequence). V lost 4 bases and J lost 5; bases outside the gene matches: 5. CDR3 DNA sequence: TGTGCCAGCAGTTCACCCGGGACAGGGGACAATGAGCAGTTCTTC. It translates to CASSSPGTGDNEQFF.

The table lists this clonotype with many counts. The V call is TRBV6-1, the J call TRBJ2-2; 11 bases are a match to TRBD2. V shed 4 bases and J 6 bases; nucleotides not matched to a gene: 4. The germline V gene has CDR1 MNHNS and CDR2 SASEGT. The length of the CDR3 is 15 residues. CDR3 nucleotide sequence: TGTGCCAGCAGTGGAAGTAGCGGGAGGGCCGGGGAGCTGTTTTTT. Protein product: CASSGSSGRAGELFF.

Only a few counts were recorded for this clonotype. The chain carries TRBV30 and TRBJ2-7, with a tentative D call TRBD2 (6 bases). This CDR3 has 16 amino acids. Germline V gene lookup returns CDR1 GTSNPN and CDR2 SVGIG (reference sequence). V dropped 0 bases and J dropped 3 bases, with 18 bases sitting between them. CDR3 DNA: TGTGCCTGGAGTGTTGGATATGTGACAGCGGGCTACGAGCAGTACTTC. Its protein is CAWSVGYVTAGYEQYF.

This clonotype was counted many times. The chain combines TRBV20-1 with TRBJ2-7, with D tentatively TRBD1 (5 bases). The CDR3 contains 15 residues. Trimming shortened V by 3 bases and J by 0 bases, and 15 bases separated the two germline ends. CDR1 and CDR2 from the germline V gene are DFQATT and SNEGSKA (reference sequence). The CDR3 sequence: CSASGFQGNSYEQYF. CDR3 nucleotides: TGCAGTGCTAGCGGATTCCAGGGCAACTCCTACGAGCAGTACTTC.

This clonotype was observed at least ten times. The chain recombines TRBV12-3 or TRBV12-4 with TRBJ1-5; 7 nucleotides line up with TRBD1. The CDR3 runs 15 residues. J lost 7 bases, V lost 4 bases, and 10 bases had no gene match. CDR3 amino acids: CASSSKTGLRQPQHF. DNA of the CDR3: TGTGCCAGCAGTTCAAAGACAGGGTTGAGACAGCCCCAGCATTTT.

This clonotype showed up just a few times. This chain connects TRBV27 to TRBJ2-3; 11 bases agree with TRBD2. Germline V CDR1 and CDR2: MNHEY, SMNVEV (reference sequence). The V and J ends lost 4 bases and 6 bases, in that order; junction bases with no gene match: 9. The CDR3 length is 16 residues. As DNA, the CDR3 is TGTGCCAGCAGTTACGGGACTAGCGGCTTCACCGATACGCAGTATTTT. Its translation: CASSYGTSGFTDTQYF.

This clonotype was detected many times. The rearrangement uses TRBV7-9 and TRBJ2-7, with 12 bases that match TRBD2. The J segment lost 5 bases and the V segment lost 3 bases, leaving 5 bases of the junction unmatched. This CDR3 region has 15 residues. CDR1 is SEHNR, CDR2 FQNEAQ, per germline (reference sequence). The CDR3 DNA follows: TGTGCCAGCAGCTTTCCGACTAGCGGGAGCGACGAGCAGTACTTC. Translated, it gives CASSFPTSGSDEQYF.

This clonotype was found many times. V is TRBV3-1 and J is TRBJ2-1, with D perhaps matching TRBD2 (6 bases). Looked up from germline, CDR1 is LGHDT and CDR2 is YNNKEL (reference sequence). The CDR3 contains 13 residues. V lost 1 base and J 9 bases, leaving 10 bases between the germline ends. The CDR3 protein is CASSQVSGLEQFF. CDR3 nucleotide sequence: TGTGCCAGCAGCCAAGTGAGCGGGCTTGAGCAGTTCTTC.

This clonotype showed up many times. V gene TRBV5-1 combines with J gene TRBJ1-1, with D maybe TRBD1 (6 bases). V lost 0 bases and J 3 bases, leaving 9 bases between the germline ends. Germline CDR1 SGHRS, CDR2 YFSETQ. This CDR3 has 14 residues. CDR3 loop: CASSLGQADTEAFF. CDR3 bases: TGCGCCAGCAGCTTGGGACAGGCAGACACTGAAGCTTTCTTT. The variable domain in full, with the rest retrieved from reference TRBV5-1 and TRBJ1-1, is KAGVTQTPRYLIKTRGQQVTLSCSPISGHRSVSWYQQTPGQGLQFLFEYFSETQRNKGNFPGRFSGRQFSNSRSEMNVSTLELGDSALYLCASSLGQADTEAFFGQGTRLTVV.

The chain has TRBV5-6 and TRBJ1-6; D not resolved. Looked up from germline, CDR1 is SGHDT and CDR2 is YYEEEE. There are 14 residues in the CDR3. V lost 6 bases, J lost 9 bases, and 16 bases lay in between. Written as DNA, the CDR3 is TGTGCCAGCACCTCGTATGAGGCGGGTTCACCCCTCCACTTT. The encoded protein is CASTSYEAGSPLHF. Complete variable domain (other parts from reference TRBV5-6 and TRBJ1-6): DAGVTQSPTHLIKTRGQQVTLRCSPKSGHDTVSWYQQALGQGPQFIFQYYEEEERQRGNFPDRFSGHQFPNYSSELNVNALLLGDSALYLCASTSYEAGSPLHFGNGTRLTVT.